This TCR beta chain was profiled in a study of monozygotic twins with inflammatory bowel disease. Note on this clonotype: Its antigen is not known.

Points from the study as a whole: Sharing of clonotypes with others was lower in IBD patients than in healthy twins, and this was especially so with disease activity.

The TCR libraries each used total RNA (around 4,000 ng per library). A 6-nucleotide sample barcode was carried by the UMIs, which template switching added. TCRdb re-called the 5' RACE reads; one entry per CDR3 protein, DNA not given. The sample table includes around 450,000 distinct CDR3 sequences. The sequenced material came from blood. The sequence was obtained from a human donor with ulcerative colitis or Crohn's disease, or a healthy co-twin of an affected twin (not recorded which).

CDR3 loop: CASSLGSGLAGAIGSVHEQYF. The chain has TRBV28 and TRBJ2-7; checking the TCRdb D call of TRBD2 is not possible without DNA. Germline V gene lookup returns CDR1 MDHEN and CDR2 SYDVKM. This CDR3 has 21 amino acids.